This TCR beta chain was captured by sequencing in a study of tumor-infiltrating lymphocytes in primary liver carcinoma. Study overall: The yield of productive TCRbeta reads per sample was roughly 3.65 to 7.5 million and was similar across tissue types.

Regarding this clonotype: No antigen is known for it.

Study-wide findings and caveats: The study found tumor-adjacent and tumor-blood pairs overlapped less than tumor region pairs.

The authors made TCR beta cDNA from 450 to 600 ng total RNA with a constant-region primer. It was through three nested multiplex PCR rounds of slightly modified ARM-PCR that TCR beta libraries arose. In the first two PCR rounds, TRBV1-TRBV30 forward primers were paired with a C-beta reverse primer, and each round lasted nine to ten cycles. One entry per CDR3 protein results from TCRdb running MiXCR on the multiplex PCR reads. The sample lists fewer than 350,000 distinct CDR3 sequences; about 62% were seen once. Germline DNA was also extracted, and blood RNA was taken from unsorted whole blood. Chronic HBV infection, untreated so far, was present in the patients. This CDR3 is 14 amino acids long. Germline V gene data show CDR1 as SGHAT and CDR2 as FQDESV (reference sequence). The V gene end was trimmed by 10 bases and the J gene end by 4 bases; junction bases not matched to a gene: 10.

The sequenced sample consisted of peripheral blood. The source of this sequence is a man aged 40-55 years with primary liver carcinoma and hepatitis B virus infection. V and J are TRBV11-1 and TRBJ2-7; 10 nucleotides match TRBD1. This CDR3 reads CANRTGTGVYEQYF. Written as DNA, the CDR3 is TGTGCCAACAGAACCGGGACAGGGGTATACGAGCAGTACTTC.